Listed below are T cell receptor beta chains from one sample, sequenced in a study of blood T cell repertoires in COVID-19. The table came from immunoSEQ multiplex PCR; TCRdb's copy has only in-frame clones and leaves some out. The sample has 25,000 to 40,000 clones, approximately 85% seen once; the top ten hold roughly 7.7%. The specimen sequenced was peripheral blood. The source is a human donor in a cohort sampled during active COVID-19. Each CDR3 is given with its conserved first and last residue. D genes are given only for firm matches. Clone size, where shown, is once, few, many, or a class for clones that have expanded.

j_call	v_call	d_call	clone_size	cdr3_nt	cdr3_aa
TRBJ2-1	TRBV14	.	.	TGTGCCAGCAGCCCCTTGAGCTCCTACAATGAGCAGTTCTTC	CASSPLSSYNEQFF
TRBJ2-7	TRBV12-3/TRBV12-4	.	.	TGTGCCAGCAGCTACGGTTTAGCCTACGAGCAGTACTTC	CASSYGLAYEQYF
TRBJ2-3	TRBV4-2	TRBD2	.	TGTGCCAGCAGCCAAACGGGAGGTGGGACTAGCGGGGGTTCAGATACGCAGTATTTT	CASSQTGGGTSGGSDTQYF
TRBJ2-7	TRBV13	TRBD2	.	TGTGCCAGCAGCTTAGGTGGCGGGGGGGGTATCGAGCAGTACTTC	CASSLGGGGGIEQYF
TRBJ2-7	TRBV30	.	.	TGTGCCTGGAGTGTAAGTTTAGAGGCCGAGCAGTACTTC	CAWSVSLEAEQYF
TRBJ1-1	TRBV7-9	.	.	TGTGCCAGCAGCTTAGTTGGCACGAACACTGAAGCTTTCTTT	CASSLVGTNTEAFF
TRBJ2-4	TRBV29-1	.	.	TGCAGCGTTGAAGTCAGCCTCTTTCTTGGGGGGAACATTCAGTACTTC	CSVEVSLFLGGNIQYF
TRBJ2-7	TRBV7-9	.	.	TGTGCCAGCAGCTTAGGGCCCCACGAGCAGTACTTC	CASSLGPHEQYF
TRBJ2-3	TRBV24-1	.	.	TGTGCCACCAGTGATTCGCGACAACCCACAGATACGCAGTATTTT	CATSDSRQPTDTQYF
TRBJ2-3	TRBV11-2	.	.	TGTGCCAGCAGCCGTCAACCCCAGGGTGGCACAGATACGCAGTATTTT	CASSRQPQGGTDTQYF
TRBJ2-7	TRBV27	.	.	TGTGCCAGCAGTACAGGGCTGGAGCAGTACTTC	CASSTGLEQYF
TRBJ2-3	TRBV4-1	.	.	TGCGCCAGCAGCCAAGTCCCCCAAATTGGCTCCACAGATACGCAGTATTTT	CASSQVPQIGSTDTQYF
TRBJ2-1	TRBV7-3	.	.	TGTGCCAGCAGCTTACAGGAGGACCTACAGCAGTTCTTC	CASSLQEDLQQFF
TRBJ1-1	TRBV29-1	.	.	TGCAGCGTAAGCTGGGGGGTCGGCCTAGAAGCTTTCTTT	CSVSWGVGLEAFF
TRBJ2-1	TRBV6-1	TRBD1	.	TGTGCCAGCAGTGGTCTGGGACAGGGGATTTACAATGAGCAGTTCTTC	CASSGLGQGIYNEQFF
TRBJ1-5	TRBV4-1	TRBD1	few	TGCGCCAGCAGCCAAGATGGGACAGGGGACCAGCCCCAGCATTTT	CASSQDGTGDQPQHF
TRBJ2-1	TRBV3-1/TRBV3-2	TRBD2	.	TGTGCCAGCAGCATCGGACTAGCGACCCACTCCTACAATGAGCAGTTCTTC	CASSIGLATHSYNEQFF
TRBJ2-7	TRBV27	.	.	TGTGCCAGCAGTTTATCGATTGCGAGGGAGGTGGGGGGATTCGAGCAGTACTTC	CASSLSIAREVGGFEQYF
TRBJ2-1	TRBV24-1	.	.	TGTGCCACCAGTCCTTTTGGCGGAGACAATGAGCAGTTCTTC	CATSPFGGDNEQFF
TRBJ2-5	TRBV5-1	.	.	TGCGCCAGCAGAAATGGTAGGGGTAGCGAGACCCAGTACTTC	CASRNGRGSETQYF
TRBJ1-1	TRBV18	.	once	TGTGCCAGCTCACCACAGAGCATGAACACTGAAGCTTTCTTT	CASSPQSMNTEAFF
TRBJ1-4	TRBV6-6	TRBD1	.	TGTGCCAGCAGCTGGGGACAGATAAGTGAAAAACTGTTTTTT	CASSWGQISEKLFF
TRBJ2-5	TRBV2	.	once	TGTGCCAGCATCGGGCTAGCGTTAGACCAAGAGACCCAGTACTTC	CASIGLALDQETQYF
TRBJ1-2	TRBV6-6	TRBD1	.	TGTGCCAGCAGCCCTACAGGGGGGCCTAACTATGGCTACACCTTC	CASSPTGGPNYGYTF
TRBJ2-1	TRBV3-1/TRBV3-2	TRBD2	few	TGTGCCAGCAGCCAAGAAGGGACTAGCGCTCCCTACAATGAGCAGTTCTTC	CASSQEGTSAPYNEQFF
TRBJ2-1	TRBV7-9	TRBD2	.	TGTGCCAGCAGCTTATTACTAGCGGGAGCCACGGAGCAGTTCTTC	CASSLLLAGATEQFF
TRBJ2-5	TRBV7-2	.	.	TGTGCCAGCAGCTTGGCTAGATCTGTGGAGACCCAGTACTTC	CASSLARSVETQYF
TRBJ2-5	TRBV11-3	TRBD1	.	TGTGCCAGCAGCTTAGCCACAGGGGCTGGAGAGACCCAGTACTTC	CASSLATGAGETQYF
TRBJ2-2	TRBV10-1	TRBD2	.	TGCGCCAGCAGCGCCCGCGGACTAGCGGGAACCGGGGAGCTGTTTTTT	CASSARGLAGTGELFF
TRBJ1-2	TRBV12-3/TRBV12-4	TRBD1	.	TGTGCCAGCAGTCGACAGGGGAGAAGTGGCTACACCTTC	CASSRQGRSGYTF
TRBJ2-7	TRBV7-7	TRBD1	.	TGTGCTAGCAGCCAAACGACAGGGGGCTGGGACGAGCAGTACTTC	CASSQTTGGWDEQYF
TRBJ1-6	TRBV6-5	.	once	TGTGCCAGCAGTTACTCGAACTCCAATTCACCCCTCCACTTT	CASSYSNSNSPLHF
TRBJ2-1	TRBV18	TRBD2	.	TGTGCCAGCTCATCTAGCGGGAGGGCCGACAATGAGCAGTTCTTC	CASSSSGRADNEQFF
TRBJ2-5	TRBV18	.	.	TGTGCCAGCTCACCACGGGGAGAAGAGACCCAGTACTTC	CASSPRGEETQYF
TRBJ1-1	TRBV7-9	TRBD1	.	TGTGCCAGCAGCGGGAAAGACAGGGCGGACACTGAAGCTTTCTTT	CASSGKDRADTEAFF
TRBJ1-5	TRBV30	.	.	TGTGCCTGGAGTGTAGAGGGCGGACAGCCCCAGCATTTT	CAWSVEGGQPQHF
TRBJ2-1	TRBV7-6	.	.	TGTGCCAGCAGCTCCCGCCAGGGGTTAGACAATGAGCAGTTCTTC	CASSSRQGLDNEQFF
TRBJ2-3	TRBV4-1	.	.	TGCGCCAGCAGCCAAGATCCCCCGGGTACGCAGTATTTT	CASSQDPPGTQYF
TRBJ2-3	TRBV7-9	TRBD2	.	TGTGCCAGCAGCTTCACTAGCGGGGGGTTTACAGATACGCAGTATTTT	CASSFTSGGFTDTQYF
TRBJ1-1	TRBV18	.	.	TGTGCCAGCTCCCCGGGTACTGAAGCTTTCTTT	CASSPGTEAFF
TRBJ1-3	TRBV2	.	.	TGTGCCAGCAGTGGCAACAGGGTAGAGAACACCATATATTTT	CASSGNRVENTIYF
TRBJ1-4	TRBV27	TRBD1	.	TGTGCCAGCAGTCCGGGGACAGGGGAAGAAAAACTGTTTTTT	CASSPGTGEEKLFF
TRBJ2-1	TRBV11-3	.	.	TGTGCCAGCAGCTTAGATGGGGCGGGAGAGCAGTTCTTC	CASSLDGAGEQFF
TRBJ2-7	TRBV10-1	.	few	TGCGCCAGCAGTGAACAGGGCTCCTACGAGCAGTACTTC	CASSEQGSYEQYF
TRBJ2-1	TRBV11-3	TRBD2	.	TGTGCCAGCAGCTCCCGGGGGGTAGACTACAATGAGCAGTTCTTC	CASSSRGVDYNEQFF
TRBJ2-7	TRBV5-6	TRBD2	.	TGTGCCAGCAGCTTGATAACCGGGACTAGCGGGAGGATCATCTACGAGCAGTACTTC	CASSLITGTSGRIIYEQYF